This paragraph covers one TCR beta chain sequence. The antigen is unknown. The library protocol tagged each TCR cDNA with a unique molecular identifier. TCRdb itself ran the 5' RACE reads through MiXCR, one entry per CDR3 protein. The sample has approximately 90,000 distinct CDR3 sequences; approximately 8.5% are singletons. Time point noted: sample taken at primary tumor resection. Unsorted whole RNA from tumor, nontumor lung or frozen PBMC underwent sequencing. Patients with untreated early-stage non-small cell lung cancer, numbering around 71, were the donors. The data derive from a study of spatial heterogeneity in lung cancer. Notes on the study in general: Whereas they appeared in blood less at follow-up, ubiquitous expanded tumor TCRs appeared there more at resection.

This specimen was PBMCs, taken at surgery. The receptor was derived from a male donor with early-stage non-small cell lung cancer.

CDR3: CASSPGQSLYGYTF. CDR3 bases: TGTGCCAGCAGCCCAGGACAGTCCCTATATGGCTACACCTTC. V is TRBV27 and J is TRBJ1-2, with TRBD1 as a possible D gene (6 bases). Germline values: CDR1 MNHEY, CDR2 SMNVEV (reference sequence). V was shortened by 6 bases and J by 5 bases, with 16 bases between the two germline ends. This CDR3 has 14 amino acids.